Listed below are T cell receptor beta chains from one sample, sequenced in a study of post-analysis software for immune sequencing data. Each CDR3 protein is one row after TCRdb ran MiXCR on the PCR reads. This sample has fewer than 550,000 distinct CDR3 sequences, with around 34% found just once. The sample consisted of blood. Receptors originate from a girl aged 2-17 years with multiple sclerosis. Both conserved end residues are part of each CDR3. A D gene is named only where the DNA matches it firmly. Clone size appears in some rows only: once, few, many, or a class for an expanded clone.

abundance | d_gene | j_gene | v_gene | CDR3nt | CDR3aa
many | NA | TRBJ2-3 | TRBV29-1 | TGCAGCGTTGGAGGTGGGCAGGGAGGCACAGATACGCAGTATTTT | CSVGGGQGGTDTQYF
NA | NA | TRBJ1-4 | TRBV27 | TGTGCCAGCAGTTTATCCCCCAGGGATGAAAAACTGTTTTTT | CASSLSPRDEKLFF
NA | NA | TRBJ2-5 | TRBV21-1 | TGTCGACTAGCGTTATGGACCCAGTACTTC | CRLALWTQYF
NA | TRBD2 | TRBJ2-1 | TRBV7-9 | TGTGCCAGCAGCTTATCCACTAGCGATGAGCAGTTCTTC | CASSLSTSDEQFF
NA | TRBD1 | TRBJ2-5 | TRBV7-9 | TGTGCCAGCAGCTTAGCGCCGGACAGGGGGCGAGGTTGGGAGACCCAGTACTTC | CASSLAPDRGRGWETQYF
few | NA | TRBJ2-1 | TRBV20-1 | TGCAGTGCCCCGAGGGTTGGGGAAGAGTACAATGAGCAGTTCTTC | CSAPRVGEEYNEQFF
few | NA | TRBJ1-1 | TRBV6-5 | TGTGCCAGCAGTTACTTCCCCCCTCCGAACAGGGCACACATGAACACTGAAGCTTTCTTT | CASSYFPPPNRAHMNTEAFF
NA | TRBD1 | TRBJ2-5 | TRBV10-2 | TGCACCAGCAGTGCTGGGACAGGGAATCAAGAGACCCAGTACTTC | CTSSAGTGNQETQYF
NA | NA | TRBJ1-5 | TRBV6-2/TRBV6-3 | TGTGCCAGCAGTTACTCGATGATGGGAGAAACGGATCAGCCCCAGCATTTT | CASSYSMMGETDQPQHF
few | NA | TRBJ1-5 | TRBV6-1 | TGTGCCAGCAGCCGTGGGGGGAGCATTCAGCCCCAGCATTTT | CASSRGGSIQPQHF
NA | TRBD1 | TRBJ2-5 | TRBV10-3 | TGTGCCATCAGTGAGTCCCGGACAGGGCTAGAGACCCAGTACTTC | CAISESRTGLETQYF
few | NA | TRBJ1-5 | TRBV20-1 | TGCAGTGCCAATATCCAGGGCACTTATAGCAATCAGCCCCAGCATTTT | CSANIQGTYSNQPQHF
few | NA | TRBJ1-2 | TRBV7-8 | TGTGCCAGCAGCTTAGACGGGGTGGGGTATGGCTACACCTTC | CASSLDGVGYGYTF
NA | NA | TRBJ2-3 | TRBV7-9 | TGTGCCAGCAGCCGTACGAACACAGATACGCAGTATTTT | CASSRTNTDTQYF
NA | NA | TRBJ1-1 | TRBV7-6 | TGTGCCAGCAGCTTAAACCCAGGGTTGAACGCTGAAGCTTTCTTT | CASSLNPGLNAEAFF
NA | NA | TRBJ2-3 | TRBV20-1 | TGCAGTGCTAGAGTAGCTAGCACAGATACGCAGTATTTT | CSARVASTDTQYF
NA | NA | TRBJ1-1 | TRBV5-5 | TGTGCCAGCAGCTTGGAGGGGGGTTTATACACTGAAGCTTTCTTT | CASSLEGGLYTEAFF
NA | NA | TRBJ2-4 | TRBV6-6 | TGTGCCAGCAGTTATGGGTCAGGAGGGACCAAAAACATTCAGTACTTC | CASSYGSGGTKNIQYF
few | NA | TRBJ2-3 | TRBV7-8 | TGTGCCAGCATCCCCTGGGGGTTGGGCACAGATACGCAGTATTTT | CASIPWGLGTDTQYF
few | TRBD2 | TRBJ2-5 | TRBV7-3 | TGTGCCAGCAGCGCTATGGGGGGGGAGACCCGGTACTTC | CASSAMGGETRYF
NA | NA | TRBJ2-3 | TRBV12-3/TRBV12-4 | TGTGCCAGCGCCCTCACAGATACGCAGTATTTT | CASALTDTQYF
few | NA | TRBJ2-6 | TRBV4-1 | TGCGCCAGCAGCCAGCGACAGGCCACCATGTCTGGGGCCAACGTCCTGACTTTC | CASSQRQATMSGANVLTF
many | NA | TRBJ2-3 | TRBV20-1 | TGCAGTGCTAGTCGCGCTACTAGCACAGATACGCAGTATTTT | CSASRATSTDTQYF
NA | NA | TRBJ2-5 | TRBV15 | TGTGCCACCAGCACGAGGACAGAGACCCAGTACTTC | CATSTRTETQYF
NA | NA | TRBJ1-4 | TRBV6-5 | TGTGCCAGCAGAGCGGGACCGAAGAATGAAAAACTGTTTTTT | CASRAGPKNEKLFF
NA | NA | TRBJ2-2 | TRBV20-1 | TGCAGTGCTAGAGATCATCGACAAGCCCGCGGGGAGCTGTTTTTT | CSARDHRQARGELFF
many | NA | TRBJ2-3 | TRBV29-1 | TGCAGCCACGGCGTAGGGCCAGATACGCAGTATTTT | CSHGVGPDTQYF